The entry below gives a single TCR beta chain sequence along with its context. The sample is drawn from a study of blood T cell repertoires in COVID-19. The CDR3 sequence is 13 residues long. Germline V gene data show CDR1 as SGDLS and CDR2 as YYNGEE. J was trimmed by 8 bases and V by 1 base; bases with no gene match: 1. Clones were read by immunoSEQ multiplex PCR, and TCRdb kept only the in-frame ones, dropping some. This table holds approximately 230,000 clones, 83% found once. This receptor was taken from a man older than 75 with acute or convalescent COVID-19. The rearrangement joins TRBV9 to TRBJ1-4; 8 positions agree with TRBD1. The sequenced material came from peripheral blood. The CDR3 reads CASSVSGGEKLFF. Here the CDR3 DNA reads TGTGCCAGCAGCGTATCAGGGGGCGAAAAACTGTTTTTT.